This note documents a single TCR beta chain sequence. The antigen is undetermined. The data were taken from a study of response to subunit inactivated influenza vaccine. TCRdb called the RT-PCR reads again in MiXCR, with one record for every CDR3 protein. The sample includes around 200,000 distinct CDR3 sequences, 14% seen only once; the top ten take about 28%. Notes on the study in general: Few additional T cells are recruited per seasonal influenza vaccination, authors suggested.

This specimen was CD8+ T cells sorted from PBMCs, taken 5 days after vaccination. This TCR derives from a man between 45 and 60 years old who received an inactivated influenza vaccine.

The CDR3 DNA follows: TGCGCCAGCAGCTCCCGGGAAGGTGGCGGGGAGCTGTTTTTT. The encoded protein is CASSSREGGGELFF. J is TRBJ2-2 and V is TRBV4-1, with a weak D call TRBD2 (5 bases). V lost 5 bases to trimming and J lost 7 bases, with 14 bases between them. Germline V gene sequence: CDR1 MGHRA, CDR2 YSYEKL. The CDR3 runs 14 residues.